The entry below describes one TCR beta chain. This clonotype was seen many times. No cognate antigen has been identified for it. No base qualities exist here, and no much larger clone lies one base off it. For unsorted PBMC libraries, 2 million PBMCs were used after storage in RNAlater at -80 degrees C until RNA extraction. Multiple sclerosis patients were enrolled in a US clinical protocol evaluating disease progression by magnetic resonance imaging. Peripheral blood was subjected to Ficoll-Hypaque density gradient centrifugation to isolate PBMCs, which were then cryopreserved in liquid nitrogen. To synthesize cDNA, template-switch 5'RACE was performed with a primer carrying a 10-nucleotide random unique molecular identifier so that each TCR transcript was tagged. Every sequencing run yielded over 190 million TCR-beta sequences covering 15-18 subjects. The RNeasy kit was used for extraction of total RNA. Using the KAPA Real-time Library Amplification kit, TCR-beta VDJ regions were amplified with primers for the TCR constant region and the 5'RACE anchor. Sample indexes and Illumina adaptors were added in a first PCR, after which library yield was increased in a second PCR. After Ampure bead purification, the TCR product of roughly 650 bp was size-selected on a 2% E-gel SizeSelection system. Library quality was checked on a Bioanalyzer, concentration was measured with Qubit, and libraries were quantified with the Kapa Library Quantification kit before pooling. An Illumina HiSeq 2500 was used to sequence the libraries paired-end at 2 x 150 bp. To increase sequence diversity, about 25-30% phiX was spiked into each library pool. As for the authors' bioinformatics: Quality-filtered reads were processed with the UMI-based MiGEC pipeline, and over 85% of raw TCR sequences were removed by the MiGEC pipeline during error correction. IMGT germline references were used for alignment of VDJ genes, and clonotypes were defined by a unique CDR3 amino acid sequence together with V-J genes. Clonal expansion, Shannon diversity and CDR3 relatedness were evaluated with VDJtools (CalcPairwiseDistances, ClusterSamples), while phylogenetic trees were built in CLCbio workbench. Expanded clones were defined as having at least 8 unique UMIs, based on coefficient-of-variation modelling across technical triplicates. TCRdb applied fastp at Q25 and MiXCR to the public reads, then kept only in-frame beta chains. Rows matching on CDR3 protein sequence are summarized as one entry with the most common DNA and genes. The V and J calls and clone size are TCRdb's, not the authors'. Present in this sample are about 62,000 distinct CDR3 sequences, around 4.8% of which were seen just once. The ten largest make up around 3.4% of the sample.

V has 3 bases trimmed and J has 4 bases trimmed; junction bases matching no gene number 8. CDR1 and CDR2 (SGHRS, YFSETQ) derive from the germline V gene. The CDR3 covers 15 residues, taking in both the cysteine and the phenylalanine. Only the CDR3 part of the read is kept: 45 bases, read in frame from the first base. The sample is drawn from a study of neurological immune-mediated disorders (dated by TCRdb to between 2018 and 2021). A note on the overall study: Among the roughly 34 multiple sclerosis patients, relapsing-remitting MS was present in 31 and secondary progressive MS was present in 3. Using UMI-based sequencing, the study compared peripheral blood TCR-beta repertoires from patients with HTLV-I-associated myelopathy (HAM/TSP), patients with multiple sclerosis, and healthy controls. Longitudinal samples, technical triplicates and paired sorted CD4+ and CD8+ T-cell subsets, alongside PBMC samples, were included among the roughly 97 TCR-beta libraries. The cohort was made up of approximately 71 subjects, consisting of roughly 14 HAM/TSP patients, some 34 multiple sclerosis patients and around 20 healthy controls. Findings and caveats that apply to the study as a whole: TCR clonal expansion was highest in HAM/TSP patients and lowest in MS patients, with MS patients falling below even healthy controls. No clinical or MRI features were associated with the MS cluster, and the authors said that larger cohorts are needed. In a phylogenetic analysis, the repertoires of 18 out of 34 MS patients fell into a single cluster of related CDR3 sequences, pointing to a possible signature at the repertoire level. Expanded clones from different subjects shared no identical CDR3 amino acid sequences, which suggests that TCR-beta repertoires were private in all groups.

Source material: PBMCs. The TCR was taken from a woman in her fifties or sixties with multiple sclerosis. Recombination connected TRBV5-1 to TRBJ1-1, with 8 central nucleotides matching TRBD1. The encoded CDR3 is CASSWTGTGVTEAFF. The DNA sequence reads TGCGCCAGCAGCTGGACCGGGACAGGCGTCACTGAAGCTTTCTTT.